What follows describes a single T cell receptor (beta chain). Its antigen is not identified. Method: immunoSEQ multiplex PCR; TCRdb's copy keeps in-frame clones and lacks some. The table has about 19,000 clones, approximately 88% seen once; the top ten hold approximately 50%. These data belong to a study of OX40 agonist ivuxolimab in advanced cancers. Study-wide background: From roughly 20 to 85 years was the age range, with a mean of around 54 years, and 65% to 90% were male. Having had anti-PD-1, anti-PD-L1 or anti-CTLA-4 therapy before was allowed, and roughly 40% had some. Study-level points and caveats: Certain nonresponders additionally had low normalized T-cell clonal expansion. Antigens targeted by the expanded peripheral T cells were not determined.

The CDR3 runs to 15 residues. The germline CDR1 and CDR2 sequences are SNHLY and FYNNEI. Trimming took 1 base from V and 6 from J; bases not matched to a gene: 5. The TCR was taken from an adult with an advanced solid tumor such as melanoma, head and neck, liver or kidney cancer. The specimen comprised CD4+ or CD8+ T cells sorted from blood, sampled in a trial of the OX40 agonist ivuxolimab. This chain uses TRBV2 with TRBJ2-7; 11 bases match TRBD2. CDR3 sequence: CASSEGLAGGSEQYF. The DNA for the CDR3 is TGTGCCAGCAGTGAAGGGCTAGCGGGAGGAAGCGAGCAGTACTTC. The full variable domain, completed using reference TRBV2 and TRBJ2-7, is EPEVTQTPSHQVTQMGQEVILRCVPISNHLYFYWYRQILGQKVEFLVSFYNNEISEKSEIFDDQFSVERPDGSNFTLKIRSTKLEDSAMYFCASSEGLAGGSEQYFGPGTRLTVT.